The 24 T cell receptor beta chains presented below share a single source sample, sequenced in a study of post-analysis software for immune sequencing data. Antigen specificity for these receptors is unknown. Whole-study findings and limits: Patients carried a handful of TRBV segments more frequently than controls did, and TRBV5-6, TRBV5-1 and TRBV20-1 were among them.

Unique molecular identifiers featured in each of the TCR beta cDNA libraries. TCRdb used MiXCR to reprocess the PCR reads, holding one entry per CDR3 protein. Of around 770,000 distinct CDR3 sequences detected, 46% appear once; the ten largest clones hold roughly 5.2%. Material: blood. Source of these receptors: a girl aged 10-17 years with multiple sclerosis.

The chain combines TRBV15 with TRBJ2-5; no reliable D call. This CDR3 has 15 amino acids. Germline CDR1 is LNHNV and CDR2 is YYDKDF (reference sequence). Trimming left V 1 base short and J 0 bases short, with 9 bases between. The CDR3 DNA sequence: TGTGCCACCAGCAGAGGTGAGCAGTACCAAGAGACCCAGTACTTC. It specifies CATSRGEQYQETQYF. Variable domain in full (rest from reference TRBV15 and TRBJ2-5): DAMVIQNPRYQVTQFGKPVTLSCSQTLNHNVMYWYQQKSSQAPKLLFHYYDKDFNNEADTPDNFQSRRPNTSFCFLDIRSPGLGDTAMYLCATSRGEQYQETQYFGPGTRLLVL.

This clonotype has a handful of counts. The chain employs TRBV20-1 and TRBJ2-7, with 7 bases aligning to TRBD2. Germline V gene sequence: CDR1 DFQATT, CDR2 SNEGSKA (reference sequence). The CDR3 is 13 residues long. Unmatched junction bases numbered 6, after V lost 4 bases and J lost 3 bases. The CDR3 coding sequence is TGCAGTGCTATAGCGGCTAGCGGCTACGAGCAGTACTTC. It specifies CSAIAASGYEQYF.

This chain joins TRBV11-2 and TRBJ2-1; D ambiguous. The CDR3 runs to 16 residues. V dropped 1 base and J dropped 5 bases, with 15 bases sitting between them. The germline gives CDR1 SGHAT, CDR2 FQNNGV. CDR3 coding DNA: TGTGCCAGCAGCTTAGCGGCAAGGCGGAGACACAATGAGCAGTTCTTC. Its translation is CASSLAARRRHNEQFF.

This clonotype was observed a few times. V usage is TRBV7-9 and J usage is TRBJ2-3; D not resolved. This CDR3 spans 16 amino acids. V was clipped by 5 bases and J by 6 bases, with 21 bases between them. The germline CDR1 and CDR2 sequences are SEHNR and FQNEAQ (reference sequence). The CDR3 sequence: CASSELDLTSGDTQYF. CDR3 nucleotide sequence: TGTGCCAGCAGCGAGCTCGACCTCACCTCTGGGGATACGCAGTATTTT.

This clonotype occurred a few times. J is TRBJ2-5 and V is TRBV27; D unclear. The germline V gene encodes CDR1 MNHEY and CDR2 SMNVEV (reference sequence). The CDR3 covers 13 residues. V gave up 4 bases and J gave up 4 bases, with 10 bases separating them. DNA of the CDR3: TGTGCCAGCAGTTCCGGTACCTTAGAGACCCAGTACTTC. Translating gives CASSSGTLETQYF.

Concerning this clonotype: A read error may produce the germline difference seen at one junction end. The genes are TRBV6-1 and TRBJ1-5; 7 nucleotides line up with TRBD1. Germline CDR1 and CDR2: MNHNS and SASEGT. This CDR3 is 16 amino acids long. The CDR3 here is CASSELGQAGNQPQHF. The CDR3 DNA reads TGTGCTAGCAGTGAATTAGGACAGGCGGGCAATCAGCCCCAGCATTTT.

In this sample, this clonotype turned up a few times. The V gene is TRBV13, the J gene TRBJ2-5, with TRBD1 as a possible D gene (6 bases). Looked up from germline, CDR1 is PRHDT and CDR2 is FYEKMQ (reference sequence). CDR3 size: 16 residues. Trimming took 5 bases from V and 2 from J, leaving 18 bases between them. The DNA of the CDR3 is TGTGCCAGCAGCCTCCTCCCCGGGACAAGGCAAGAGACCCAGTACTTC. This codes for CASSLLPGTRQETQYF. Using reference TRBV13 and TRBJ2-5 for the parts outside the CDR3, the full variable domain is AAGVIQSPRHLIKEKRETATLKCYPIPRHDTVYWYQQGPGQDPQFLISFYEKMQSDKGSIPDRFSAQQFSDYHSELNMSSLELGDSALYFCASSLLPGTRQETQYFGPGTRLLVL.

This chain links TRBV20-1 with TRBJ1-2; D may be TRBD1 (5 bases). Germline lookup yields CDR1 DFQATT and CDR2 SNEGSKA (reference sequence). The CDR3 is 17 residues long. V was shortened by 4 bases and J by 1 base, with 22 bases between the two germline ends. CDR3 loop: CSAIRGWWQQSNYGYTF. The CDR3 DNA sequence: TGCAGTGCTATTAGGGGCTGGTGGCAGCAAAGTAACTATGGCTACACCTTC.

This clonotype was counted a few times. The gene calls are TRBV10-3 and TRBJ1-1, with a weak D call TRBD1 (5 bases). The CDR3 covers 13 residues. The V end was cut by 4 bases, the J end by 5 bases, with 11 bases between. In germline, CDR1 is ENHRY, CDR2 SYGVKD. The CDR3 DNA is TGTGCCATCAGTGTTCAGGGAGAGACTGAAGCTTTCTTT. It codes for CAISVQGETEAFF.

This chain links TRBV2 with TRBJ2-6; 9 bases are shared with TRBD1. CDR1 and CDR2 from the germline V gene are SNHLY and FYNNEI. J was trimmed by 1 base and V by 6 bases; bases with no gene match: 7. This CDR3 has 17 residues. DNA for the CDR3: TGTGCCAGCAGGATGACAGGGGGGACTTCTGGGGCCAACGTCCTGACTTTC. This gives the protein CASRMTGGTSGANVLTF.

This clonotype was detected only a few times. This chain connects TRBV12-3 or TRBV12-4 to TRBJ2-1; the match to TRBD2 covers 12 bases. This CDR3 is 18 amino acids long. The V gene end was trimmed by 11 bases and the J gene end by 0 bases; junction bases not matched to a gene: 14. The CDR3 DNA is TGTGCCGCCGCGGGGACTAGCGGGCCCCAAAGCTCCTACAATGAGCAGTTCTTC. It is translated as CAAAGTSGPQSSYNEQFF.

This clonotype turned up a few times. CDR3 amino acids: CASSLSGTSYGYTF. The CDR3 DNA reads as TGTGCCAGCAGTTTATCTGGCACAAGCTATGGCTACACCTTC. This rearrangement joins TRBV27 to TRBJ1-2; D call uncertain. Germline V gene sequence: CDR1 MNHEY, CDR2 SMNVEV (reference sequence). Trimming shortened V by 0 bases and J by 4 bases, and 9 bases separated the two germline ends. The CDR3 extends over 14 amino acids.

In this sample, this clonotype turned up a few times. This chain uses TRBV27 with TRBJ2-3; D perhaps matches TRBD1 (6 bases). Germline loops: CDR1 MNHEY, CDR2 SMNVEV (reference sequence). This CDR3 is built from 14 residues. Trimming stripped 4 bases from V and 4 bases from J, with 12 bases between. The CDR3, as DNA: TGTGCCAGCAGTTATGGGGGCGAGTCAGATACGCAGTATTTT. Residues: CASSYGGESDTQYF.

This clonotype was picked up a small number of times. This chain connects TRBV27 to TRBJ2-1; 11 nucleotides match TRBD1. Per germline, CDR1 MNHEY and CDR2 SMNVEV (reference sequence). The CDR3 covers 15 residues. V trimming: 2 bases; J trimming: 6 bases; junction bases outside the gene matches: 3. CDR3 sequence reads: CASSLGQGAPNEQFF. CDR3 coding DNA: TGTGCCAGCAGTTTAGGACAGGGGGCGCCCAATGAGCAGTTCTTC.

This sequence joins TRBV24-1 and TRBJ2-3; 9 nucleotides align to TRBD2. J lost 4 bases, V lost 4 bases, and 8 bases had no gene match. CDR1 is KGHDR and CDR2 is SFDVKD in the germline V gene. This CDR3 spans 16 amino acids. CDR3 nucleotides: TGTGCCACCAGTGACCCTGCGGGAGGGCCATCAGATACGCAGTATTTT. Translation: CATSDPAGGPSDTQYF.

This rearrangement joins TRBV20-1 to TRBJ2-5; D could derive from TRBD1 or TRBD2 (5 bases each). V lost 0 bases and J 11 bases, leaving 19 bases between the germline ends. The CDR3 has 14 residues. Germline V gene data show CDR1 as DFQATT and CDR2 as SNEGSKA (reference sequence). CDR3 DNA: TGCAGTGCTAGAGACCCCGGGGCGCAGAAGGAGCAGTACTTC. Protein: CSARDPGAQKEQYF.

The rearrangement links TRBV20-1 to TRBJ2-1, with TRBD2 matching 8 bases. The CDR3 has 16 amino acids. The trim removed 1 base at V and 4 bases at J, leaving 9 bases unmatched. Germline loops: CDR1 DFQATT, CDR2 SNEGSKA (reference sequence). In nucleotides, the CDR3 is TGCAGTGCTAGAGGGGGGGCGGGAGGCCGATACAATGAGCAGTTCTTC. Translation: CSARGGAGGRYNEQFF.

In its sample, this clonotype was seen a few times. The chain combines TRBV7-9 with TRBJ2-1, with 7 nucleotides matching TRBD2. The germline CDR1 and CDR2 sequences are SEHNR and FQNEAQ (reference sequence). With V trimmed by 4 bases and J by 0 bases, 18 bases remained unmatched. The CDR3 has 20 residues. The CDR3, as DNA: TGTGCCAGCAGCTCGCCCCTCCACCCTAGCGGAGGGAGCTCCTACAATGAGCAGTTCTTC. Translated: CASSSPLHPSGGSSYNEQFF. The full variable domain, completed using reference TRBV7-9 and TRBJ2-1, is DTGVSQNPRHKITKRGQNVTFRCDPISEHNRLYWYRQTLGQGPEFLTYFQNEAQLEKSRLLSDRFSAERPKGSFSTLEIQRTEQGDSAMYLCASSSPLHPSGGSSYNEQFFGPGTRLTVL.

The chain employs TRBV3-1 and TRBJ2-1, with TRBD2 matching over 12 bases. The length of the CDR3 is 20 residues. Germline assignment: CDR1 LGHDT and CDR2 YNNKEL (reference sequence). With 6 bases clipped from V and 2 bases from J, the junction kept 17 bases outside the gene matches. The CDR3 sequence: CASSQTSGRTPGHPYNEQFF. DNA of the CDR3: TGTGCCAGCAGTCAGACTAGCGGGAGAACTCCCGGTCACCCCTACAATGAGCAGTTCTTC.

This clonotype was counted a few times. The V gene is TRBV12-3 or TRBV12-4, the J gene TRBJ2-7, with 10 bases that match TRBD1. V was pared by 4 bases and J by 5 bases, with 8 bases of the junction left unmatched. This CDR3 is 15 amino acids long. The CDR3 DNA is TGTGCCAGCAGTTCAAGGGGACAGGGGCGCCACGAGCAGTACTTC. Protein: CASSSRGQGRHEQYF.

This sequence joins TRBV3-1 and TRBJ2-7; D is ambiguous. The CDR3 loop spans 14 amino acids. The V end was cut by 5 bases, the J end by 3 bases, with 14 bases between. From germline, CDR1 is LGHDT and CDR2 YNNKEL (reference sequence). CDR3 sequence reads: CASSIRSLDYEQYF. For the CDR3, the DNA is TGTGCCAGCAGCATACGATCACTCGACTACGAGCAGTACTTC.

This chain links TRBV6-5 with TRBJ2-3; 10 bases align to TRBD2. After removal of 2 bases from V and 3 bases from J, the junction contained 8 bases not matched to a gene. The CDR3 extends over 17 amino acids. CDR1 and CDR2 (germline): MNHEY, SVGAGI. The chain's CDR3 is CASSYTTLAGVTDTQYF. In DNA, the CDR3 is TGTGCCAGCAGTTACACAACGCTAGCGGGGGTTACAGATACGCAGTATTTT.

This clonotype turned up a few times. This chain joins TRBV4-3 and TRBJ2-7; D gene uncertain. Trimming cost V 0 bases and J 2 bases, with 8 bases left between them. Germline CDR1 reads LGHNA; CDR2 reads YSLEER. This CDR3 is 14 amino acids long. The CDR3 sequence: CASSQDHGPYEQYF. CDR3 nucleotide sequence: TGCGCCAGCAGCCAAGATCACGGCCCCTACGAGCAGTACTTC.

There are a few counts of this clonotype. V gene TRBV20-1 combines with J gene TRBJ2-3; D uncertain. V was trimmed by 3 bases and J by 2 bases, leaving 3 bases between them. The germline CDR1 and CDR2 sequences are DFQATT and SNEGSKA (reference sequence). This CDR3 has 11 residues. The CDR3 region has the DNA TGCAGTGCTAGCACCACAGATACGCAGTATTTT. It translates to CSASTTDTQYF.